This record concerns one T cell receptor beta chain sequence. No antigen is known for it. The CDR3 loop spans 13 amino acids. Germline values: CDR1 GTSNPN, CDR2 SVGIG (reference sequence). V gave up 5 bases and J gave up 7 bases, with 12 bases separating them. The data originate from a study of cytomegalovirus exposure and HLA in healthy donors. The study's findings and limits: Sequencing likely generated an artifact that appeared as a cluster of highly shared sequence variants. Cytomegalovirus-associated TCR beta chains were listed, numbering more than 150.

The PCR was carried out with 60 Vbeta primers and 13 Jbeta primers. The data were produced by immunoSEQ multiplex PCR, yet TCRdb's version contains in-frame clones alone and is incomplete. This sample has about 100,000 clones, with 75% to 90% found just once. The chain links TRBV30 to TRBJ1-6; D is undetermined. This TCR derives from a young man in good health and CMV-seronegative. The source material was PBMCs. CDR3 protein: CAWGSGSNSPLHF. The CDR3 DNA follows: TGTGCCTGGGGGTCCGGGTCCAATTCACCCCTCCACTTT.